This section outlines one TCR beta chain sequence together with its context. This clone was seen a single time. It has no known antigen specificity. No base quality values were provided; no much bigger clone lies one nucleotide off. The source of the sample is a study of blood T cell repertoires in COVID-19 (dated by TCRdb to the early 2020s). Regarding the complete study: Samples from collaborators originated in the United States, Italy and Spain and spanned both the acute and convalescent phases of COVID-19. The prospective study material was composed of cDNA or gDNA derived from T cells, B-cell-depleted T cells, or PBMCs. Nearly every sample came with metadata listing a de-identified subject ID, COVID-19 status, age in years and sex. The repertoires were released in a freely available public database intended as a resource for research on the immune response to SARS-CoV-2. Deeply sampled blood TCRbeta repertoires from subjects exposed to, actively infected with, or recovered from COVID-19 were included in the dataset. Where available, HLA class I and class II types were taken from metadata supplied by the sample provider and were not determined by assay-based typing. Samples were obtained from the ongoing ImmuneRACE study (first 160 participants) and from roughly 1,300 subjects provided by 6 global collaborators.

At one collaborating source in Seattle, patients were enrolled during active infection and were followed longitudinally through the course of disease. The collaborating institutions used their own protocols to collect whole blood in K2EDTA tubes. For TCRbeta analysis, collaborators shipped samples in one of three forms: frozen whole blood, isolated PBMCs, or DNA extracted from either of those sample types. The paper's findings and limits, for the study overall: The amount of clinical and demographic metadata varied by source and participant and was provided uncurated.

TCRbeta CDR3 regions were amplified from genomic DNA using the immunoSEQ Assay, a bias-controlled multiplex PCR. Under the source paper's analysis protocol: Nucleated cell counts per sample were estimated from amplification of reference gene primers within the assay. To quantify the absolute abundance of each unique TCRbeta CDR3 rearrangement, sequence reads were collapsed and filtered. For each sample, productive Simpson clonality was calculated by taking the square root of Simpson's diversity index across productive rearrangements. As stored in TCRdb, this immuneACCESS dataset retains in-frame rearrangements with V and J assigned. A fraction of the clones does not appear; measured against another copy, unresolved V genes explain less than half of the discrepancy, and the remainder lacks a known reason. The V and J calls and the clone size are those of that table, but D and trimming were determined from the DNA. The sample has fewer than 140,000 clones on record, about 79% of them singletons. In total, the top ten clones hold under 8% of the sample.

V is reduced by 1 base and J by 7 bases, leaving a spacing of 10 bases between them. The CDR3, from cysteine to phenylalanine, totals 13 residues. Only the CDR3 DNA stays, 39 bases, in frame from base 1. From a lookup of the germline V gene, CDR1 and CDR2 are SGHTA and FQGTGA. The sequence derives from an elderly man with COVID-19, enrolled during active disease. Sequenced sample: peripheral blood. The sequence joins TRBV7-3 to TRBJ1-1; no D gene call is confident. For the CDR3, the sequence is CASSLIVGGEAFF. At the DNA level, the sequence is TGTGCCAGCAGCTTAATCGTGGGAGGTGAAGCTTTCTTT.